Shown below are 28 T cell receptor beta chains from a single sample sequenced in a study of beta chain features in type 1 diabetes. All of the isolated RNA was reverse transcribed, so expressed TCRB transcripts were sequenced. Assay: immunoSEQ multiplex PCR; the TCRdb copy retains only in-frame clones and omits some. The repertoire includes hundreds of thousands of clones, approximately 30% of them detected once, and almost 0.065% sits in the top ten. Material for sequencing was naive CD4+ T cells from blood. Receptor source: a man between 18 and 35 years old in good health.

This CDR3 reads CASSQDSSGANVLTF. CDR3 bases: TGCGCCAGCAGCCAAGACTCGAGTGGGGCCAACGTCCTGACTTTC. V gene TRBV4-3 combines with J gene TRBJ2-6; D unclear. The V gene lost 0 bases and the J gene lost 3 bases, with 6 bases spanning the gap. The germline gives CDR1 LGHNA, CDR2 YSLEER. This CDR3 region has 15 residues.

This clone was observed a handful of times. The chain has TRBV28 and TRBJ2-3; tentatively, D is TRBD2 (6 bases). CDR3 length equals 14 residues. Trimming removed 0 bases from V and 4 bases from J, with 8 bases in between. Germline values: CDR1 MDHEN, CDR2 SYDVKM. This chain's CDR3 is CASSLWEGSDTQYF. CDR3 sequence (DNA): TGTGCCAGCAGTTTATGGGAGGGGTCAGATACGCAGTATTTT. Drawing the rest from reference TRBV28 and TRBJ2-3, the complete variable domain is DVKVTQSSRYLVKRTGEKVFLECVQDMDHENMFWYRQDPGLGLRLIYFSYDVKMKEKGDIPEGYSVSREKKERFSLILESASTNQTSMYLCASSLWEGSDTQYFGPGTRLTVL.

This chain joins TRBV5-1 and TRBJ2-5, with D possibly TRBD1 on 6 matching bases. Trimming left V 4 bases short and J 2 bases short, with 9 bases between. The germline V gene has CDR1 SGHRS and CDR2 YFSETQ. This CDR3 is built from 13 residues. CDR3 nucleotide sequence: TGCGCCAGCAGCAGTGGACAGCAAGAGACCCAGTACTTC. Translating it yields CASSSGQQETQYF.

As regards this clone: Mismatch with germline at one junction end may stem from a read error. The gene calls are TRBV5-4 and TRBJ2-5; 14 nucleotides agree with TRBD2. The length of the CDR3 is 16 residues. Germline V gene sequence: CDR1 SGHNT, CDR2 YYREEE (reference sequence). CDR3 coding DNA: TGTGCCAGCAGCTTACCTGGGACTAGCGGGAGAATTGATCAAGACTTC. This sequence encodes CASSLPGTSGRIDQDF.

This chain joins TRBV15 and TRBJ1-3; D gene unclear. Germline assignment: CDR1 LNHNV and CDR2 YYDKDF (reference sequence). Trimming left V 0 bases short and J 1 base short, with 10 bases between. The CDR3 loop spans 16 amino acids. The CDR3 DNA reads as TGTGCCACCAGCAGAGATTGGGCGGCTTCTGGAAACACCATATATTTT. Encoded protein: CATSRDWAASGNTIYF.

This clone was detected only a few times. The chain uses TRBV15 and TRBJ1-1, with D possibly TRBD1 on 5 matching bases. CDR3 length equals 14 residues. CDR1 is LNHNV, CDR2 YYDKDF, per germline (reference sequence). V lost 5 bases to trimming and J lost 1 base, with 11 bases between them. The CDR3 sequence: CATSGAGQNTEAFF. CDR3 in DNA: TGTGCCACCAGCGGGGCCGGACAGAACACTGAAGCTTTCTTT.

This clone was picked up a small number of times. The chain uses TRBV29-1 and TRBJ2-1; maybe TRBD2 (6 bases). CDR1 and CDR2 (germline): SQVTM, ANQGSEA. The V gene lost 7 bases and the J gene lost 2 bases, with 12 bases spanning the gap. CDR3 length: 13 amino acids. DNA of the CDR3: TGCAGCGCGGGAGAGTGGGCCTACAATGAGCAGTTCTTC. Residues: CSAGEWAYNEQFF.

The V call is TRBV10-3, the J call TRBJ2-4; D possibly matches TRBD1 or TRBD2 (5 bases each). Trimming took 0 bases from V and 4 from J, leaving 13 bases between them. This CDR3 spans 16 amino acids. In germline, CDR1 is ENHRY, CDR2 SYGVKD. CDR3 sequence (DNA): TGTGCCATCAGTGAGTCGAGGGGTCAGCTAAAAAACATTCAGTACTTC. Amino acids: CAISESRGQLKNIQYF.

The chain has TRBV10-3 and TRBJ2-1; no clear D. Germline CDR1 and CDR2: ENHRY and SYGVKD. The CDR3 covers 15 residues. The V end lost 3 bases, the J end lost 0 bases, and 9 bases lay between the germline ends. The CDR3 DNA is TGTGCCATCAGTGATCCCATCGGCTCCTACAATGAGCAGTTCTTC. Residues: CAISDPIGSYNEQFF.

This clone was counted a few times. This chain joins TRBV18 and TRBJ2-1; the match to TRBD1 covers 8 bases. The junction had 4 bases not matched to a gene; V was cut back by 3 bases and J by 9 bases. Germline V lookup: CDR1 KGHSH, CDR2 LQKENI. The CDR3 has 13 amino acids. DNA for the CDR3: TGTGCCAGCTCACCGACAGGGGAGGCTGAGCAGTTCTTC. Amino acids: CASSPTGEAEQFF.

As regards this clone: Other nucleotide sequences from this sample produce the same CDR3. The CDR3 bases are TGTGCCAGCAGCTTAACGGGCAACACTGAAGCTTTCTTT. Translated, it gives CASSLTGNTEAFF. The rearrangement joins TRBV7-9 to TRBJ1-1; D remains unclear. The CDR3 runs to 13 residues. V was clipped by 2 bases and J by 2 bases, with 6 bases between them. Germline V gene sequence: CDR1 SEHNR, CDR2 FQNEAQ (reference sequence).

In this sample, this clone turned up a few times. V usage is TRBV7-2 and J usage is TRBJ2-7; possibly TRBD1 for D (6 bases). This CDR3 is 15 amino acids long. Germline-derived CDR1 and CDR2 are SGHTA and FQGNSA. Deletions cut 0 bases from V and 2 bases from J, with 11 bases between. The CDR3 coding sequence is TGTGCCAGCAGCTTAGCTACAGGGACGCCCTACGAGCAGTACTTC. Translated: CASSLATGTPYEQYF.

The rearrangement links TRBV6-9 to TRBJ2-7; a weak D match, TRBD1 (5 bases). Germline CDR1 is MNHGY and CDR2 is SVAAGI. This CDR3 region has 13 residues. Trimming shortened V by 7 bases and J by 3 bases, and 13 bases separated the two germline ends. The CDR3 coding sequence is TGTGCCAGCACCCCGACAGCTAGCTACGAGCAGTACTTC. Protein sequence: CASTPTASYEQYF.

This clone has only a few counts. In the same sample, other DNA sequences code for this CDR3. The chain is built from TRBV7-9 and TRBJ2-5; D is uncertain. CDR1 SEHNR and CDR2 FQNEAQ come from the germline V gene (reference sequence). The CDR3 length is 11 residues. V lost 4 bases and J lost 4, with 4 bases in between. This CDR3 reads CASSSTETQYF. For the CDR3, the DNA is TGTGCCAGCAGCTCGACAGAGACCCAGTACTTC.

In the case of this clone: This CDR3 is also generated by other DNA sequences in the sample. The chain has TRBV30 and TRBJ2-7; 8 bases agree with TRBD2. Germline CDR1 reads GTSNPN; CDR2 reads SVGIG (reference sequence). This CDR3 spans 13 amino acids. V shed 0 bases, J shed 3 bases, and the junction held 1 base outside the gene matches. The CDR3 spells CAWSVTSGYEQYF. The CDR3 DNA reads TGTGCCTGGAGTGTAACTAGCGGCTACGAGCAGTACTTC.

CDR3 nucleotides: TGTGCCATCAGTGACCAATCCTACGAGCAGTACTTC. This encodes CAISDQSYEQYF. The chain couples TRBV10-3 to TRBJ2-7; D unclear. V gave up 3 bases and J gave up 1 base, with 4 bases separating them. The CDR3 consists of 12 residues. Germline V gene sequence: CDR1 ENHRY, CDR2 SYGVKD.

V is TRBV10-3 and J is TRBJ2-7; 9 nucleotides agree with TRBD1. V lost 7 bases and J lost 5; bases outside the gene matches: 3. The CDR3 consists of 12 residues. Germline values: CDR1 ENHRY, CDR2 SYGVKD. CDR3 sequence (DNA): TGTGCCATCAAGAGGGACAGGGACGAGCAGTACTTC. Encoded protein: CAIKRDRDEQYF.

The table lists this clone with a few counts. The rearrangement joins TRBV7-2 to TRBJ2-7, with D possibly being TRBD2 (6 bases). Germline values: CDR1 SGHTA, CDR2 FQGNSA. The CDR3 extends over 15 amino acids. Trimming pared 0 bases from V and 2 bases from J, leaving 11 bases between. CDR3 sequence (DNA): TGTGCCAGCAGCTTAGCGCAGAGCGGGCCCTACGAGCAGTACTTC. Encoded protein: CASSLAQSGPYEQYF.

The CDR3 DNA sequence: TGTGCCAGCAGCTTTGACCCTAACGGCGAGCAGTACTTC. This gives the protein CASSFDPNGEQYF. The chain employs TRBV7-9 and TRBJ2-7, with no clear D. The CDR3 is made up of 13 amino acids. V lost 3 bases and J lost 6, with 12 bases in between. Germline V gene lookup returns CDR1 SEHNR and CDR2 FQNEAQ (reference sequence). Using reference TRBV7-9 and TRBJ2-7 for the parts outside the CDR3, the full variable domain is DTGVSQNPRHKITKRGQNVTFRCDPISEHNRLYWYRQTLGQGPEFLTYFQNEAQLEKSRLLSDRFSAERPKGSFSTLEIQRTEQGDSAMYLCASSFDPNGEQYFGPGTRLTVT.

J is TRBJ1-1 and V is TRBV7-9; D is uncertain. The V end lost 6 bases, the J end lost 1 base, and 15 bases lay between the germline ends. From germline, CDR1 is SEHNR and CDR2 FQNEAQ (reference sequence). CDR3 length equals 15 residues. CDR3 sequence: CASSTFYGRNTEAFF. As DNA, the CDR3 is TGTGCCAGCAGTACGTTCTACGGACGGAACACTGAAGCTTTCTTT.

This chain joins TRBV7-9 and TRBJ2-3, with 8 positions matching TRBD2. The CDR3 runs 13 residues. Germline assignment: CDR1 SEHNR and CDR2 FQNEAQ (reference sequence). With 7 bases clipped from V and 8 bases from J, the junction kept 8 bases outside the gene matches. The CDR3 DNA is TGTGCCAGCAAGGGTGTGCTAGCGGGTACGCAGTATTTT. It encodes CASKGVLAGTQYF.

The CDR3 DNA reads TGCGCCAGCAGCCAAGATGACGGCAGAATAAACATTCAGTACTTC. Translated, it gives CASSQDDGRINIQYF. The J gene is TRBJ2-4, the V gene TRBV4-3; D ambiguous. V shed 0 bases and J shed 6 bases, with 12 bases lying between them. Germline CDR1 reads LGHNA; CDR2 reads YSLEER. The CDR3 consists of 15 residues.

The V call is TRBV7-9, the J call TRBJ2-7, with D possibly matching TRBD2 (6 bases). CDR3 size: 15 residues. V lost 3 bases, J lost 6 bases, and 18 bases lay in between. Germline CDR1 SEHNR, CDR2 FQNEAQ (reference sequence). Here the CDR3 DNA reads TGTGCCAGCAGCTTCCCACTAGCCGGCGTTGGCGAGCAGTACTTC. Amino acid sequence: CASSFPLAGVGEQYF.

The rearrangement links TRBV30 to TRBJ1-5, with no clear D. V gave up 2 bases and J gave up 0 bases, with 8 bases separating them. CDR1 and CDR2 from the germline V gene are GTSNPN and SVGIG (reference sequence). The CDR3 contains 14 residues. CDR3: CAWSQVDSNQPQHF. The CDR3 DNA follows: TGTGCCTGGAGTCAGGTGGATAGCAATCAGCCCCAGCATTTT.

This clone was counted only a few times. The chain employs TRBV30 and TRBJ2-7; D call uncertain. The CDR3 sequence is 13 residues long. V dropped 4 bases and J dropped 0 bases, with 10 bases sitting between them. Germline CDR1 GTSNPN, CDR2 SVGIG (reference sequence). The DNA of the CDR3 is TGTGCCTGGACTATGGATATCTCCTACGAGCAGTACTTC. Translating it yields CAWTMDISYEQYF.

This clone was seen only a few times. Other DNA variants within this sample encode the same CDR3. The chain links TRBV7-2 to TRBJ2-3; 8 bases are shared with TRBD1. Germline V gene data show CDR1 as SGHTA and CDR2 as FQGNSA. The CDR3 sequence is 14 residues long. Trimming cost V 3 bases and J 2 bases; bases outside gene matches: 1. The CDR3 DNA follows: TGTGCCAGCAGCTTGGACAGGGCCACAGATACGCAGTATTTT. Its protein product is CASSLDRATDTQYF.

This clone was seen a handful of times. This CDR3 reads CASSEAGSYGYTF. DNA for the CDR3: TGTGCCAGCAGCGAAGCAGGCTCCTATGGCTACACCTTC. The chain recombines TRBV9 with TRBJ1-2, with D uncertain. Germline CDR1 is SGDLS and CDR2 is YYNGEE. The CDR3 length is 13 residues. Between the trimmed V and J ends, which lost 3 bases and 4 bases, there was a span of 10 bases.

This sequence joins TRBV6-1 and TRBJ2-7, with 9 bases aligning to TRBD2. Germline values: CDR1 MNHNS, CDR2 SASEGT. V trimming: 6 bases; J trimming: 6 bases; junction bases outside the gene matches: 3. The CDR3 loop spans 12 amino acids. CDR3 region: CASRLAGGEQYF. The DNA for the CDR3 is TGTGCCAGCAGACTAGCGGGTGGCGAGCAGTACTTC.